Given below is one T cell receptor beta chain in context. While infection was still active, Seattle patients were enrolled and then followed longitudinally. The CDR3 contains 16 residues. The V gene end was trimmed by 1 base and the J gene end by 4 bases; junction bases not matched to a gene: 5. Germline loops: CDR1 SGHVS, CDR2 FQNEAQ. How the authors handled the data: Amplifying reference gene primers gave estimates of nucleated cell counts. Assay: immunoSEQ multiplex PCR; the TCRdb copy retains only in-frame clones and omits some. That table is the source of V, J and clone size, and D and trimming were worked out from the DNA. The sample lists around 340,000 clones; roughly 90% were seen once. This entry is derived from a study of blood T cell repertoires in COVID-19. About the research overall: Acute-phase and convalescent COVID-19 samples originated in the United States, Italy and Spain. T cells, B-cell-depleted T cells, or PBMCs supplied cDNA or gDNA.

The sample was peripheral blood. This chain joins TRBV7-8 and TRBJ1-5, with 9 bases aligning to TRBD1. The receptor's source is a woman aged 60-75 years with COVID-19, enrolled during active disease. The CDR3 loop is CASSLVPGTGNQPQHF. The CDR3 nucleotides are TGTGCCAGCAGCTTAGTTCCGGGGACAGGGAATCAGCCCCAGCATTTT.